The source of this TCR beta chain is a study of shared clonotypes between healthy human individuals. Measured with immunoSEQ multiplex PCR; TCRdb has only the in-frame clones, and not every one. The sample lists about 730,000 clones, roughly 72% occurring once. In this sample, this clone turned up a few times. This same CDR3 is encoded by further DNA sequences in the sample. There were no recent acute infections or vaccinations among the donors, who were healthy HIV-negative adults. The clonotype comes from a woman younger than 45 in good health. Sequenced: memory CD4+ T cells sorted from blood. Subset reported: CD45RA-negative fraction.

The CDR3 coding sequence is TGCGCCAGCAGCTTTGACAGAAGTTCGTACAATGAGCAGTTCTTC. This translates into CASSFDRSSYNEQFF. This rearrangement joins TRBV5-1 to TRBJ2-1, with D maybe TRBD1 (5 bases). Germline V gene data show CDR1 as SGHRS and CDR2 as YFSETQ. V was clipped by 2 bases and J by 4 bases, with 13 bases between them. The CDR3 has 15 residues.